These 21 T cell receptor beta chains were all obtained from the same sample, sequenced in a study of CD8+ T cells in alopecia areata. Pooled cells of cutaneous lymph node origin were sorted on CD4, CD8alpha, NKG2D, NKG2ACE and other markers. Following extraction, RNA underwent reverse transcription to cDNA, which served as the sequencing template. Sequencing was performed with immunoSEQ multiplex PCR; in TCRdb, only in-frame clones are kept and a portion is missing. Found here are about 300,000 clones, no singletons; the ten largest cover about 1.1%. The sequenced sample was CD4+ T cells sorted from a lymph node. The receptors come from a C3H/HeJ mouse with alopecia areata. This mouse strain has H2-k as its MHC haplotype.

This clone was seen a handful of times. Any gene name here is a mouse gene name. The read terminates 4 residues ahead of where the CDR3 ends, so the germline J gene completes it. Other DNA sequences from this sample encode an identical CDR3 as well. The V gene is TRBV1, the J gene TRBJ2-2, with TRBD1 matching 7 bases. The CDR3 contains 15 residues. Germline trimming cut 3 bases from V and 2 bases from J; bases unmatched to any gene: 3. Germline V gene sequence: CDR1 NSQYPW, CDR2 LRSPGD (reference sequence). The CDR3 here is CTCSAPTGNTGQLYF. The covered CDR3 bases are TGCACCTGCAGTGCCCCGACAGGGAACACCGGG.

In the case of this clone: These gene names are mouse names. The observed sequence ends 4 residues before the CDR3 terminus, with the missing tail filled in from the germline J gene. The chain links TRBV13-1 to TRBJ2-7; TRBD2 agrees at 7 bases. The CDR3 sequence is 13 residues long. Germline V CDR1 and CDR2: NSHNY, SYGAGN. Here the CDR3 reads CASSGGGYDEQYF. The DNA read from the CDR3 is TGTGCCAGCAGTGGTGGGGGGTATGAT.

This clone was seen a few times. Gene labels here are mouse ones. The read stops 4 residues short of the end of the CDR3; the missing end is completed from the germline J gene. J is TRBJ2-7 and V is TRBV13-2; no definite D call. The CDR3 extends over 13 amino acids. CDR1 NNHNN and CDR2 SYGAGS come from the germline V gene (reference sequence). The part of the CDR3 DNA that was read is TGTGCCAGCGGTGAGACTTCCGGATAT. Its translation is CASGETSGY. From start to end, the CDR3 is CASGETSGYEQYF.

Details on this clone: Mouse germline and gene names are used. The read is 4 residues too short to cover the CDR3 end, so that end is filled in from the germline J gene. This chain uses TRBV13-1 with TRBJ1-1, with 7 bases matching TRBD1. The CDR3 length is 13 residues. Germline V gives CDR1 NSHNY, CDR2 SYGAGN. The DNA read from the CDR3 is TGTGCCAGCAGTGAAGGGGGCGGAGCA. Its translation: CASSEGGGA. The whole CDR3 region reads CASSEGGGAEVFF.

This clone was observed a handful of times. Genes here carry mouse names. Coverage ceases 4 residues before the CDR3 finishes, and the germline J gene fills in the end. Other nucleotide sequences from this sample produce the same CDR3. The J gene is TRBJ2-4, the V gene TRBV13-1; D not certain. CDR1 is NSHNY, CDR2 SYGAGN, per germline. The germline V and J ends were trimmed by 1 base and 0 bases, with 6 bases remaining between them. CDR3 length: 14 residues. CDR3 DNA (partial): TGTGCCAGCAGTGATCCGTCTAGTCAAAAC. It translates to CASSDPSSQN. The CDR3 in its entirety is CASSDPSSQNTLYF.

Of note for this clone: Germline and genes here are mouse. The missing CDR3 end, 4 residues past where the read stops, is filled in from the germline J gene. V usage is TRBV19 and J usage is TRBJ2-3; TRBD1 aligns across 7 bases. The CDR3 covers 14 residues. V was clipped by 5 bases and J by 0 bases; unmatched bases: 3. Per the germline V gene, CDR1 is FNHDT and CDR2 is SITEND (reference sequence). CDR3 loop: CASSKTGSAETLYF. The sequenced CDR3 bases are TGTGCCAGCAGCAAGACAGGGAGTGCAGAA.

On this clone itself: Mouse gene names and germline throughout. The read terminates 4 residues before the CDR3 end, so the remaining end is supplied by the germline J gene. The chain uses TRBV13-2 and TRBJ2-2, with a tentative D call TRBD2 (6 bases). V gave up 0 bases and J gave up 6 bases, with 6 bases separating them. Germline lookup yields CDR1 NNHNN and CDR2 SYGAGS (reference sequence). This CDR3 is 13 amino acids long. CDR3 sequence reads: CASGDGGAGQLYF. The CDR3 bases that were read are TGTGCCAGCGGTGATGGGGGGGCCGGG.

This clone has only a few counts. Gene names denote mouse genes. The observed sequence ends 4 residues before the CDR3 terminus, with the missing tail filled in from the germline J gene. The chain carries TRBV19 and TRBJ2-7, with D maybe TRBD2 (5 bases). This CDR3 has 13 amino acids. The germline V gene encodes CDR1 FNHDT and CDR2 SITEND (reference sequence). Between the trimmed V and J ends, which lost 1 base and 2 bases, there was a span of 7 bases. The sequenced part of the CDR3 DNA is TGTGCCAGCAGTATATCTGGGACCTAT. Its translation: CASSISGTY. From start to end, the CDR3 is CASSISGTYEQYF. The complete variable domain, with remaining parts taken from reference TRBV19 and TRBJ2-7, reads GGIITQTPKFLIGQEGQKLTLKCQQNFNHDTMYWYRQDSGKGLRLIYYSITENDLQKGDLSEGYDASREKKSSFSLTVTSAQKNEMAVFLCASSISGTYEQYFGPGTRLTVL.

This clone came up a few times. These gene names are mouse names. The DNA ends 3 residues before the CDR3 does, and the rest of the CDR3 is filled in from the germline J gene. This rearrangement joins TRBV1 to TRBJ1-6, with D hard to call. TRBJ1-6 is given ORF status, its function remaining uncertain. Germline V gives CDR1 NSQYPW, CDR2 LRSPGD (reference sequence). V lost 0 bases, J lost 7 bases, and 7 bases lay in between. This CDR3 has 14 amino acids. This CDR3 is CTCSADNRNSPLYF. The sequenced CDR3 bases are TGCACCTGCAGTGCAGATAACAGAAATTCGCCC.

With regard to this clone: Here the gene names and germline are mouse. The read terminates 4 residues before the CDR3 end, so the remaining end is supplied by the germline J gene. Other DNA sequences in the sample encode the same CDR3. This chain links TRBV13-1 with TRBJ1-2; possible D gene TRBD1, 6 bases. Germline V gives CDR1 NSHNY, CDR2 SYGAGN. Trimming removed 5 bases from V and 0 bases from J, with 8 bases in between. CDR3 length: 13 residues. The CDR3 DNA, read in part, is TGTGCCAGCAGACAGGGTGCAAACTCC. Amino acid sequence: CASRQGANS. The entire CDR3 sequence reads CASRQGANSDYTF.

This clone has only a few counts. These gene names are mouse names. The read stops 4 residues short of the end of the CDR3; the missing end is completed from the germline J gene. V gene TRBV19 combines with J gene TRBJ2-5; 8 bases match TRBD2. The germline gives CDR1 FNHDT, CDR2 SITEND (reference sequence). The CDR3 has 16 residues. This CDR3 is CASSKELGGRGDTQYF. The sequenced part of the CDR3 DNA is TGTGCCAGCAGTAAGGAGCTGGGGGGCAGGGGAGAC.

This clone was observed a handful of times. Gene names and germline refer to mouse. The observed sequence ends 3 residues before the CDR3 terminus, with the missing tail filled in from the germline J gene. V usage is TRBV2 and J usage is TRBJ1-6; D perhaps matches TRBD1 (5 bases). TRBJ1-6 is classed as an ORF, of uncertain function. Germline V gene lookup returns CDR1 LGHNA and CDR2 YSYQKL. Trimming cost V 2 bases and J 0 bases, with 5 bases left between them. This CDR3 contains 15 residues. The sequenced part of the CDR3 DNA is TGTGCCAGCAGCCAAACAGGTTCCTATAATTCGCCC. Its translation is CASSQTGSYNSP. The entire CDR3 sequence reads CASSQTGSYNSPLYF.

On this clone itself: Gene names and germline refer to mouse. The read ends 4 residues shy of where the CDR3 ends; the end is completed using the germline J gene. This chain joins TRBV1 and TRBJ1-1; 8 bases are a match to TRBD1. Trimming took 3 bases from V and 4 from J; bases not matched to a gene: 4. The CDR3 is made up of 14 amino acids. Germline-derived CDR1 and CDR2 are NSQYPW and LRSPGD (reference sequence). Partial CDR3 DNA: TGCACCTGCAGTGCGGAAGACAGGGGCACA. Its translation is CTCSAEDRGT. In full, the CDR3 is CTCSAEDRGTEVFF.

This clone was seen a few times. Any gene name here is a mouse gene name. The read ends 3 residues before the CDR3 terminus; that terminus is restored from the germline J gene. The chain carries TRBV13-3 and TRBJ1-6; no clear D gene. TRBJ1-6 is recorded as an ORF, its role being uncertain. V was pared by 2 bases and J by 3 bases, with 6 bases between. This CDR3 is 14 amino acids long. Germline V gene data show CDR1 as NNHDY and CDR2 as SYVADS. The CDR3 sequence: CASSEQYYNSPLYF. The DNA read from the CDR3 is TGTGCCAGCAGTGAACAGTACTATAATTCGCCC.

This clone has more than one count but fewer than ten. Mouse germline and gene names are used. From the germline J gene comes the end of the CDR3, since the read stops 4 residues before it. Other nucleotide sequences from this sample produce the same CDR3. V and J are TRBV1 and TRBJ2-5; possible D gene TRBD2, 6 bases. CDR1 NSQYPW and CDR2 LRSPGD come from the germline V gene (reference sequence). The CDR3 consists of 14 residues. V was pared by 3 bases and J by 2 bases, with 9 bases between. CDR3 sequence: CTCSATGGQDTQYF. The DNA read from the CDR3 is TGCACCTGCAGTGCCACGGGGGGCCAAGAC.

This clone was counted between two and nine times. Mouse gene names apply. The read comes to an end 4 residues before the CDR3 does, leaving the germline J gene to fill in the end. The chain has TRBV13-3 and TRBJ2-2; 9 bases match TRBD1. The CDR3 is 14 residues long. Germline lookup yields CDR1 NNHDY and CDR2 SYVADS. The sequenced CDR3 bases are TGTGCCAGCAGTGATGACAGGGGGCGCGGG. This encodes CASSDDRGRG. The whole CDR3 protein is CASSDDRGRGQLYF.

Note on this clone: The gene names here belong to mouse. The read terminates 4 residues before the CDR3 end, so the remaining end is supplied by the germline J gene. The V and J genes are TRBV13-3 and TRBJ2-1; 9 nucleotides line up with TRBD1. The trim removed 1 base at V and 5 bases at J, leaving 4 bases unmatched. Per germline, CDR1 NNHDY and CDR2 SYVADS. This CDR3 has 15 residues. The covered CDR3 bases are TGTGCCAGCAGTGATCCCTGGACAGGGGATGCT. Protein product: CASSDPWTGDA. In full, the CDR3 is CASSDPWTGDAEQFF.

With respect to this clone: Each gene name is a mouse one. The read terminates 4 residues ahead of where the CDR3 ends, so the germline J gene completes it. The sample holds other DNA sequences that translate to the same CDR3. The rearrangement links TRBV13-3 to TRBJ2-4, with 11 bases aligning to TRBD2. Trimming removed 4 bases from V and 0 bases from J; junction bases left unmatched: 4. Germline V lookup: CDR1 NNHDY, CDR2 SYVADS. This CDR3 contains 16 residues. The CDR3 region is CASSPGLGASQNTLYF. Partial CDR3 DNA: TGTGCCAGCAGTCCGGGACTGGGGGCAAGTCAAAAC. The full variable domain, in which reference TRBV13-3 and TRBJ2-4 provide the parts outside the CDR3, is EAAVTQSPRSKVAVTGGKVTLSCHQTNNHDYMYWYRQDTGHGLRLIHYSYVADSTEKGDIPDGYKASRPSQENFSLILELASLSQTAVYFCASSPGLGASQNTLYFGAGTRLSVL.

About this clone: The gene names given are mouse names. The read terminates 4 residues before the CDR3 end, so the remaining end is supplied by the germline J gene. Other DNA sequences in this specimen translate into the identical CDR3. V and J are TRBV19 and TRBJ2-1; TRBD1 aligns across 9 bases. V lost 1 base to trimming and J lost 3 bases; unmatched junction nucleotides: 2. The V gene's germline CDR1 is FNHDT and CDR2 SITEND (reference sequence). The CDR3 covers 15 residues. The CDR3 bases that were read are TGTGCCAGCAGTATACCGGGACAGGGCTATGCT. It specifies CASSIPGQGYA. The whole CDR3 is CASSIPGQGYAEQFF.

As concerns this clone: Each gene name is a mouse one. The identical CDR3 is also encoded by other nucleotide sequences in the sample. The CDR3 spells CASSQDRLGGYEQYF. CDR3 DNA (partial): TGTGCCAGCAGCCAAGATCGACTGGGGGGATAT. This sequence joins TRBV5 and TRBJ2-7, with TRBD2 matching over 10 bases. The CDR3 goes on 4 residues after the read ends, and that part is filled in from the germline J gene. The length of the CDR3 is 15 residues. CDR1 and CDR2 (germline): LGHNA, YNLKQL (reference sequence).

Ten or more counts support this clone. Each gene name is a mouse one. The read ends 4 residues before the CDR3 terminus; that terminus is restored from the germline J gene. This chain links TRBV17 with TRBJ2-2; possible D gene TRBD1, 6 bases. Trimming took 2 bases from V and 4 from J, leaving 14 bases between them. In germline, CDR1 is MNHDT, CDR2 YYDKIL. The CDR3 spans 16 residues. CDR3 protein: CASSRFSTGSTGQLYF. The DNA read from the CDR3 is TGTGCTAGCAGTAGATTCTCCACAGGGAGCACCGGG.